This TCR beta chain was recorded in a study of T-cell memory formation after mild COVID-19. Trimming left V 4 bases short and J 5 bases short, with 8 bases between. This CDR3 region has 11 residues. The germline gives CDR1 DFQATT, CDR2 SNEGSKA (reference sequence). General study results and limits: Of the contracting clones, CD4+ ones lay mainly in CM and EM, and CD8+ ones in EMRA. Whereas later expanders leaned CD4+, clones contracting day 15 to 85 showed a balanced CD4/CD8 makeup. Pre-infection memory held some responding clones, suggesting pre-existing cross-reactive T cells responded.

This clonotype was picked up many times. No antigen is known for it. TCRdb fed the 5' RACE reads into MiXCR, producing one record per CDR3 protein. This sample has roughly 340,000 distinct CDR3 sequences, with 20% to 25% found just once. The sequencing sample was made of PBMCs or a T cell subset sorted from them (not recorded which). J is TRBJ2-5 and V is TRBV20-1; D is undetermined. The TCR sequence derives from a young man who had mild COVID-19 (a few samples of this study predate the infection). Cell type and time point are not known. CDR3 protein: CSANRVETQYF. CDR3 in DNA: TGCAGTGCTAACCGAGTGGAGACCCAGTACTTC.